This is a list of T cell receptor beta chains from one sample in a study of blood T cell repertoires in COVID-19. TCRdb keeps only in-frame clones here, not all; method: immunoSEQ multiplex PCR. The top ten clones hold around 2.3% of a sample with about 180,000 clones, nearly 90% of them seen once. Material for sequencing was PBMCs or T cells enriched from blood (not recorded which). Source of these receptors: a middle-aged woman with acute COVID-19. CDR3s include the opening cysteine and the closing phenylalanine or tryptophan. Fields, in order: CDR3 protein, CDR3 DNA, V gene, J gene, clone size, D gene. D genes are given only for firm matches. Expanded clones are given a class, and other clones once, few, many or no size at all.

CDR3: CASSLDLGAEETQYF
DNA: TGTGCCAGCAGCTTAGACCTGGGGGCTGAGGAGACCCAGTACTTC
V: TRBV11-2
J: TRBJ2-5
size: .
D: .

CDR3: CASSYAIAGDQETQYF
DNA: TGTGCCAGCAGTTACGCTATCGCAGGGGACCAAGAGACCCAGTACTTC
V: TRBV6-5
J: TRBJ2-5
size: once
D: .

CDR3: CASSPLGVSGNTIYF
DNA: TGTGCCAGCAGTCCTTTAGGGGTTTCTGGAAACACCATATATTTT
V: TRBV4-2
J: TRBJ1-3
size: .
D: .

CDR3: CASSLGGLAAYEQYF
DNA: TGTGCCAGCAGCTTAGGAGGACTAGCGGCCTACGAGCAGTACTTC
V: TRBV7-9
J: TRBJ2-7
size: .
D: TRBD2

CDR3: CASRLTGASEKLFF
DNA: TGTGCCAGTAGGCTTACAGGGGCCAGCGAAAAACTGTTTTTT
V: TRBV19
J: TRBJ1-4
size: .
D: TRBD1

CDR3: CASSYRDRRNEKLFF
DNA: TGTGCCAGCAGCTACCGGGACAGACGTAATGAAAAACTGTTTTTT
V: TRBV7-8
J: TRBJ1-4
size: .
D: TRBD1

CDR3: CASSPSEGAKAKNIQYF
DNA: TGTGCCAGCAGCCCATCGGAGGGAGCAAAAGCCAAAAACATTCAGTACTTC
V: TRBV14
J: TRBJ2-4
size: once
D: .

CDR3: CASSDPGGKSGANVLTF
DNA: TGTGCCAGCAGTGACCCAGGGGGTAAGTCTGGGGCCAACGTCCTGACTTTC
V: TRBV6-4
J: TRBJ2-6
size: .
D: TRBD1

CDR3: CASKRGSGNQPQHF
DNA: TGTGCCAGCAAGAGGGGGAGTGGCAATCAGCCCCAGCATTTT
V: TRBV2
J: TRBJ1-5
size: once
D: .

CDR3: CASSTRGNNEQFF
DNA: TGTGCCAGCAGCACCAGGGGAAACAATGAGCAGTTCTTC
V: TRBV7-9
J: TRBJ2-1
size: .
D: .

CDR3: CASSQLQGSSYEQYF
DNA: TGTGCCAGCTCACAGCTACAGGGGAGCTCCTACGAGCAGTACTTC
V: TRBV18
J: TRBJ2-7
size: .
D: TRBD1

CDR3: CASSSDGGGRAGTGELFF
DNA: TGTGCCAGCAGCTCCGACGGGGGCGGGAGGGCAGGCACCGGGGAGCTGTTTTTT
V: TRBV7-2
J: TRBJ2-2
size: .
D: TRBD2

CDR3: CASSSLGQDLYEQYF
DNA: TGTGCCAGCAGTTCCTTGGGACAGGATCTGTACGAGCAGTACTTC
V: TRBV28
J: TRBJ2-7
size: .
D: TRBD1

CDR3: CASSSQTVNTEAFF
DNA: TGTGCCAGCAGCTCTCAGACAGTGAACACTGAAGCTTTCTTT
V: TRBV7-8
J: TRBJ1-1
size: once
D: .

CDR3: CASSVLGVDTDTQYF
DNA: TGTGCCAGCAGCGTTTTGGGAGTGGACACAGATACGCAGTATTTT
V: TRBV9
J: TRBJ2-3
size: .
D: .

CDR3: CASSLGDRDSTDTQYF
DNA: TGCGCCAGCAGCCTGGGGGACAGGGATAGCACAGATACGCAGTATTTT
V: TRBV5-1
J: TRBJ2-3
size: .
D: TRBD1

CDR3: CASSLDPGVNYGYTF
DNA: TGTGCCAGCAGCTTGGATCCAGGGGTTAACTATGGCTACACCTTC
V: TRBV5-4
J: TRBJ1-2
size: .
D: .

CDR3: CASSMLGAHTGELFF
DNA: TGTGCCAGCAGTATGCTGGGGGCACACACCGGGGAGCTGTTTTTT
V: TRBV2
J: TRBJ2-2
size: .
D: .

CDR3: CASSEQVNTGELFF
DNA: TGTGCCAGCAGCGAACAGGTGAACACCGGGGAGCTGTTTTTT
V: TRBV9
J: TRBJ2-2
size: .
D: .

CDR3: CASSTQQGTYGYTF
DNA: TGTGCCAGCAGCACACAACAGGGGACCTATGGCTACACCTTC
V: TRBV2
J: TRBJ1-2
size: .
D: TRBD1

CDR3: CACGTDNQPQHF
DNA: TGTGCCTGTGGGACTGACAATCAGCCCCAGCATTTT
V: TRBV30
J: TRBJ1-5
size: .
D: .

CDR3: CASRDTGGSNQPQHF
DNA: TGTGCCAGCAGGGACACAGGGGGATCGAATCAGCCCCAGCATTTT
V: TRBV27
J: TRBJ1-5
size: .
D: TRBD1

CDR3: CASSYGGRHYGYTF
DNA: TGTGCCAGCAGTTACGGGGGCCGCCACTATGGCTACACCTTC
V: TRBV6-5
J: TRBJ1-2
size: .
D: .

CDR3: CASSFRTSGGTDTQYF
DNA: TGTGCCAGCAGTTTCAGGACTAGCGGGGGCACAGATACGCAGTATTTT
V: TRBV28
J: TRBJ2-3
size: .
D: TRBD2

CDR3: CASSLGGAGETQYF
DNA: TGTGCCAGCAGCTTAGGGGGCGCGGGAGAGACCCAGTACTTC
V: TRBV7-3
J: TRBJ2-5
size: .
D: .

CDR3: CAWSVSWWRAPGASASYEQYF
DNA: TGTGCCTGGAGTGTAAGTTGGTGGAGGGCCCCCGGGGCCTCGGCATCCTACGAGCAGTACTTC
V: TRBV30
J: TRBJ2-7
size: .
D: .